The rows below give T cell receptor beta chains drawn from one sample of a study of Graves' ophthalmopathy and Graves' hyperthyroidism. From the multiplex PCR reads, TCRdb called clonotypes with MiXCR, one entry per CDR3 protein. The sample shows some 360,000 distinct CDR3 sequences, approximately 18% of them seen only once. Source material: peripheral blood. The receptors shown here come from an adult woman with stable Graves' hyperthyroidism. Both conserved end residues are part of each CDR3. D genes are given only for firm matches. Size is omitted from some rows. Given values are once, few, many or a class for expanded clones.

TRBV20-1	many	TRBJ1-2	.	CGAAGVWGADGYTF	TGCGGTGCTGCGGGCGTTTGGGGGGCGGATGGCTACACCTTC
TRBV6-5	many	TRBJ1-2	.	CASSSKHYGYTF	TGTGCCAGCAGTAGCAAACACTATGGCTACACCTTC
TRBV28	.	TRBJ2-7	TRBD1	CASRTGQLYEQYF	TGTGCCAGCCGGACAGGACAGCTCTACGAGCAGTACTTC
TRBV7-2	many	TRBJ2-7	TRBD2	CASSSGLAGEYEQYF	TGTGCCAGCAGCTCGGGACTAGCGGGAGAGTACGAGCAGTACTTC
TRBV28	many	TRBJ2-7	TRBD2	CASSRTGTSGPEQYF	TGTGCCAGCAGTAGAACCGGGACTAGCGGACCCGAGCAGTACTTC
TRBV28	many	TRBJ1-1	.	CASSYSTGRAEAFF	TGTGCCAGCAGTTATAGTACAGGGAGGGCTGAAGCTTTCTTT
TRBV3-1	.	TRBJ1-6	.	CASSPRGYNSPLHF	TGTGCCAGCAGCCCCAGAGGTTACAATTCACCCCTCCACTTT
TRBV29-1	many	TRBJ1-1	TRBD1	CSVGDRVGTEAFF	TGCAGCGTTGGTGACAGGGTTGGTACTGAAGCTTTCTTT
TRBV5-1	.	TRBJ1-1	.	CASSLVGQHTEAFF	TGCGCCAGCAGCTTGGTCGGTCAGCACACTGAAGCTTTCTTT
TRBV15	many	TRBJ2-7	.	CATSRDAQGHEQYF	TGTGCCACCAGCAGAGATGCACAGGGACACGAGCAGTACTTC
TRBV2	many	TRBJ2-7	.	CASKSPPVHYEQYF	TGTGCCAGCAAGTCCCCGCCAGTCCACTACGAGCAGTACTTC
TRBV7-2	many	TRBJ2-7	TRBD2	CASSLASGNYEQYF	TGTGCCAGCAGCTTGGCTAGCGGGAATTACGAGCAGTACTTC
TRBV28	many	TRBJ2-7	.	CASSFTAGNYEQYF	TGTGCCAGCAGTTTTACGGCAGGAAACTACGAGCAGTACTTC
TRBV12-3/TRBV12-4	many	TRBJ1-5	TRBD1	CASSSRGSDAQPQHF	TGTGCCAGCAGTTCCAGGGGGTCTGACGCTCAGCCCCAGCATTTT
TRBV20-1	.	TRBJ2-7	.	CSATPRLEQYF	TGCAGTGCGACCCCTAGGCTTGAGCAGTACTTC
TRBV12-3/TRBV12-4	many	TRBJ1-1	.	CASSFQELNTEAFF	TGTGCCAGCAGTTTTCAGGAGTTGAACACTGAAGCTTTCTTT
TRBV6-1	many	TRBJ2-2	TRBD1	CASRQGMITGELFF	TGTGCCAGTCGACAGGGGATGATCACCGGGGAGCTGTTTTTT
TRBV20-1	once	TRBJ1-1	.	CSARDTGGPEAFF	TGCAGTGCTAGAGATACCGGGGGTCCTGAAGCTTTCTTT
TRBV5-1	many	TRBJ1-5	.	CASSLDVGNQPQHF	TGCGCCAGCAGCTTGGATGTGGGCAATCAGCCCCAGCATTTT
TRBV28	many	TRBJ1-1	TRBD1	CASSFRGTENTEAFF	TGTGCCAGCAGTTTTAGGGGGACAGAGAACACTGAAGCTTTCTTT
TRBV28	many	TRBJ1-5	.	CASSLFGEGPQPQHF	TGTGCCAGCAGTTTATTTGGGGAGGGGCCTCAGCCCCAGCATTTT
TRBV6-1	once	TRBJ2-7	.	CASSEAGPRDEQYF	TGTGCCAGCAGTGAAGCGGGCCCCAGGGACGAGCAGTACTTC
TRBV29-1	.	TRBJ1-1	.	CSVEARGVGTETFF	TGCAGCGTTGAAGCCCGGGGAGTGGGGACTGAAACTTTCTTT
TRBV28	many	TRBJ1-5	.	CASSLWGVFSRSNQPQHF	TGTGCCAGCAGTTTATGGGGGGTATTTAGCAGGTCAAATCAGCCCCAGCATTTT
TRBV2	many	TRBJ2-7	TRBD2	CASSSVAGEYYEQYF	TGTGCCAGCTCGTCCGTAGCGGGAGAATACTACGAGCAGTACTTC
TRBV4-3	.	TRBJ1-5	TRBD1	CASSQEPRDRPFHQPQHF	TGCGCCAGCAGCCAAGAACCTAGGGACAGGCCCTTTCATCAGCCCCAGCATTTT
TRBV15	many	TRBJ2-5	TRBD1	CATSPTTTGPETQYF	TGTGCCACCAGCCCTACTACGACAGGGCCAGAGACCCAGTACTTC
TRBV27	.	TRBJ2-7	.	CASRFPAVYRSYEQYF	TGTGCCAGCAGGTTCCCTGCAGTTTACCGCTCCTACGAGCAGTACTTC
TRBV5-1	many	TRBJ2-7	.	CASNPPGGEQYF	TGCGCCAGCAACCCCCCAGGTGGCGAGCAGTACTTC
TRBV27	.	TRBJ2-7	.	CASKRRGDEQYF	TGTGCCAGCAAACGCCGAGGGGACGAGCAGTACTTC
TRBV28	many	TRBJ1-6	.	CASSPGPGHNSPLHF	TGTGCCAGCAGTCCGGGCCCCGGGCATAATTCACCCCTCCACTTT
TRBV12-3/TRBV12-4	.	TRBJ1-2	TRBD1	CASNWGQGGGYTF	TGTGCCAGCAATTGGGGACAGGGAGGTGGCTACACCTTC
TRBV6-2/TRBV6-3	many	TRBJ2-5	.	CASSTLDRNQETQYF	TGTGCCAGCAGCACCTTAGACAGGAACCAAGAGACCCAGTACTTC
TRBV6-1	few	TRBJ1-2	.	CASTRPGYNYGYTF	TGTGCCAGCACTCGACCTGGGTATAACTATGGCTACACCTTC
TRBV6-1	few	TRBJ2-7	.	CASTEVGGHYEQYF	TGTGCCAGCACCGAAGTAGGAGGGCACTACGAGCAGTACTTC
TRBV6-5	.	TRBJ1-1	TRBD1	CASSYSGQGVTEAFF	TGTGCCAGCAGTTACTCCGGACAGGGGGTCACTGAAGCTTTCTTT
TRBV28	many	TRBJ2-7	.	CASSLGAGGSYEQYF	TGTGCCAGCAGTCTCGGAGCAGGGGGGAGCTACGAGCAGTACTTC
TRBV3-1	.	TRBJ2-7	.	CASSLFPTYEQYF	TGTGCCAGCAGCCTGTTTCCGACCTACGAGCAGTACTTC
TRBV11-2	many	TRBJ2-7	.	CASSRSLGHEQYF	TGTGCCAGCAGCCGCTCTTTGGGCCACGAGCAGTACTTC
TRBV13	many	TRBJ2-5	TRBD2	CASSSRTSGRARETQYF	TGTGCCAGCAGCTCTAGGACTAGCGGGAGGGCCCGCGAGACCCAGTACTTC
TRBV6-5	few	TRBJ1-2	TRBD1	CASSSSGFGTGYGYTF	TGTGCCAGCAGTTCCTCAGGATTCGGGACAGGGTATGGCTACACCTTC
TRBV6-1	many	TRBJ2-7	TRBD2	CASSELGGRRSSGEQYF	TGTGCCAGCAGTGAACTGGGAGGGAGACGGTCTTCGGGCGAGCAGTACTTC
TRBV27	many	TRBJ1-5	.	CASSLLPTGIQPQHF	TGTGCCAGCAGTTTATTGCCTACAGGGATACAGCCCCAGCATTTT
TRBV28	many	TRBJ2-7	.	CASSYAPGGEQYF	TGTGCCAGCAGTTATGCCCCCGGAGGCGAGCAGTACTTC
TRBV7-9	few	TRBJ2-7	TRBD1	CASSLHRDRVYF	TGTGCCAGCAGCTTACACCGGGACAGGGTGTACTTC
TRBV6-2/TRBV6-3	.	TRBJ1-2	.	CASSYIRAVGVDGYTF	TGTGCCAGCAGTTACATCCGGGCGGTGGGAGTTGATGGCTACACCTTC
TRBV12-3/TRBV12-4	.	TRBJ2-7	.	CASSFSLQTYEQYF	TGTGCCAGCAGTTTCAGCCTCCAGACCTACGAGCAGTACTTC
TRBV6-1	.	TRBJ2-2	.	CASSIGQRDTGELFF	TGTGCCAGCAGTATTGGACAGAGGGACACCGGGGAGCTGTTTTTT
TRBV6-2/TRBV6-3	few	TRBJ2-3	.	CASSYTDSTDTQYF	TGTGCCAGCAGTTACACGGACAGCACAGATACGCAGTATTTT
TRBV12-5	many	TRBJ2-7	.	CASGLVIDRQIGEQYF	TGTGCTAGTGGTTTGGTAATCGATCGGCAAATCGGCGAGCAGTACTTC